The entry that follows covers one TCR beta chain sequence. These data originate in a study of T cell changes during pregnancy in multiple sclerosis. Per germline, CDR1 SNHLY and CDR2 FYNNEI. The CDR3 runs to 15 residues. With 5 bases removed from V and 3 bases from J, the gap between germline ends came to 14 bases. Data came from immunoSEQ multiplex PCR; TCRdb stores just in-frame clones and leaves some out. The sample carries about 53,000 clones, around 90% recorded once. The source material was CD4+ T cells from peripheral blood mononuclear cells, sampled in the third trimester of pregnancy. The receptor's source is a female donor with multiple sclerosis, enrolled in a pregnancy study. The rearrangement links TRBV2 to TRBJ2-1; TRBD1 is a possible D gene (5 bases). The CDR3 reads CASSPDRIDYNEQFF. The CDR3, as DNA: TGTGCCAGCAGTCCCGACAGAATAGACTACAATGAGCAGTTCTTC. Filled out from reference TRBV2 and TRBJ2-1, the complete variable domain reads EPEVTQTPSHQVTQMGQEVILRCVPISNHLYFYWYRQILGQKVEFLVSFYNNEISEKSEIFDDQFSVERPDGSNFTLKIRSTKLEDSAMYFCASSPDRIDYNEQFFGPGTRLTVL.